The entry below describes one T cell receptor (beta chain). Clinical symptoms, serum thyroxine and TRAb, thyroid ultrasound and orbital computed tomography were used for the diagnoses. The data were obtained in a study of T cells in Graves' hyperthyroidism and ophthalmopathy. The germline V gene has CDR1 SGDLS and CDR2 YYNGEE. The CDR3 sequence is 16 residues long. Trimming cost V 3 bases and J 7 bases; bases outside gene matches: 15. From RNA transcripts, TCR beta CDR3 regions were amplified. HTBI primers were the set used in a first-round RT-PCR of the TCR CDR3. TCRdb used MiXCR to reprocess the multiplex PCR reads, holding one entry per CDR3 protein. This sample has about 560,000 distinct CDR3 sequences, with just over 45% found just once.

The specimen was peripheral blood or thyroid tissue (not recorded which). This sequence was found in a woman aged 18-29 years with Graves' hyperthyroidism. This chain uses TRBV9 with TRBJ1-2, with 7 bases aligning to TRBD1. CDR3 nucleotide sequence: TGTGCCAGCAGCGAGGACCGACAGGGCGTAGACTTTGGCTACACCTTC. Translation gives CASSEDRQGVDFGYTF.